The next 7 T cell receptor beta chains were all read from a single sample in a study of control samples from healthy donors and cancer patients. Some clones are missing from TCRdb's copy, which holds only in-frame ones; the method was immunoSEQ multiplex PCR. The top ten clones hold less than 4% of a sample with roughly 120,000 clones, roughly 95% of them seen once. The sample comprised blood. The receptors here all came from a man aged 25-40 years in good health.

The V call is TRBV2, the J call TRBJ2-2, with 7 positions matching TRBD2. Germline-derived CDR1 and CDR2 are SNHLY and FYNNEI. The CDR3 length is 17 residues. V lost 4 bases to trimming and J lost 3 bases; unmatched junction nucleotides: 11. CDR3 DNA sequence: TGTGCCAGCAGTGTGACTAGCCCCAAAAAACACACCGGGGAGCTGTTTTTT. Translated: CASSVTSPKKHTGELFF.

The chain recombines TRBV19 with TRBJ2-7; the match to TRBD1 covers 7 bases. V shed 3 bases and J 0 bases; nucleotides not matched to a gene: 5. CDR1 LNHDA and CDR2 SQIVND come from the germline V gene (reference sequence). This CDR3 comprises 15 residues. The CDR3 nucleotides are TGTGCCAGTAGTATGGGGGACAGCAGCTCCTACGAGCAGTACTTC. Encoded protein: CASSMGDSSSYEQYF.

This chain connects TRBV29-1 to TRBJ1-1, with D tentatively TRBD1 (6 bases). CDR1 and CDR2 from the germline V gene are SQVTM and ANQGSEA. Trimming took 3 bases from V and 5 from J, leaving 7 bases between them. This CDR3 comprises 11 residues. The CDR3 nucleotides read TGCAGCGTTGACAGGGGAACTGAAGCTTTCTTT. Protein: CSVDRGTEAFF.

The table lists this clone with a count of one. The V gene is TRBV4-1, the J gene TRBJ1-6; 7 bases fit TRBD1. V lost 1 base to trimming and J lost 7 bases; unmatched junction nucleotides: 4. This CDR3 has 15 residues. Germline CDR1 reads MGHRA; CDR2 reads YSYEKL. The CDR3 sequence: CASSQGPGGNSPLHF. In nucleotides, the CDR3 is TGCGCCAGCAGCCAAGGTCCAGGGGGAAATTCACCCCTCCACTTT.

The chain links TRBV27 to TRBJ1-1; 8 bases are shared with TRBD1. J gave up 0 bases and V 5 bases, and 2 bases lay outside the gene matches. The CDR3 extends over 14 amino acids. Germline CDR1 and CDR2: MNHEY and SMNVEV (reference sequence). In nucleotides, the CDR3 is TGTGCCAGCAGTGCAGGGGGCCTGAACACTGAAGCTTTCTTT. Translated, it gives CASSAGGLNTEAFF.

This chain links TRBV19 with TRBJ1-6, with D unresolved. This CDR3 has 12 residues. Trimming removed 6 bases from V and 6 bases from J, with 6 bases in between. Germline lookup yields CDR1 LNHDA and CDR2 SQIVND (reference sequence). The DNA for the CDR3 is TGTGCCAGTAGCCAGCGTAATTCACCCCTCCACTTT. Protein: CASSQRNSPLHF.

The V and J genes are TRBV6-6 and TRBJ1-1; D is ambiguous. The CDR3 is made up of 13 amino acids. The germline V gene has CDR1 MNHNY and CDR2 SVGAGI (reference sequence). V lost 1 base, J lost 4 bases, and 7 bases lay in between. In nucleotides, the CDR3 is TGTGCCAGCAGTTACTTCGGAGGCACTGAAGCTTTCTTT. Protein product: CASSYFGGTEAFF.